This section outlines one TCR beta chain sequence together with its context. Its antigen is not identified. Germline loops: CDR1 SEHNR, CDR2 FQNEAQ (reference sequence). Trimming took 3 bases from V and 1 from J; bases not matched to a gene: 16. CDR3 size: 20 residues. This specimen belongs to a study of naive and memory T cell subsets. Two oligonucleotides, mixed equimolar, formed the beta constant-region primer covering TRBC1 and TRBC2. Ligated cDNA was amplified by four rounds of PCR with nested alpha and beta constant-region primers and SP2. An oligonucleotide with the SP2 primer and a 12-nucleotide UMI was ligated to the cDNA 3' end. TCRdb passed the UMI-ligation and nested PCR reads through MiXCR, listing each CDR3 protein once. The data show tens of thousands of distinct CDR3 sequences, around 10% seen once. CMV status came from CD4+ IFNgamma after overnight CMV lysate stimulation. Study results and limitations: Clonotypes are single alpha or beta chains, not paired receptors. A few larger clonotypes appeared in naive repertoires, especially CD8, possibly memory cells re-expressing CD45RA.

This chain uses TRBV7-9 with TRBJ2-3; TRBD2 matches 10 bases. The receptor was isolated from a human donor in good health. What was sequenced was naive CD4+ T cells from blood. The CDR3 protein is CASSFTWTGPGTSGTDTQYF. The CDR3 nucleotides read TGTGCCAGCAGCTTCACCTGGACAGGACCCGGGACTAGCGGCACAGATACGCAGTATTTT.